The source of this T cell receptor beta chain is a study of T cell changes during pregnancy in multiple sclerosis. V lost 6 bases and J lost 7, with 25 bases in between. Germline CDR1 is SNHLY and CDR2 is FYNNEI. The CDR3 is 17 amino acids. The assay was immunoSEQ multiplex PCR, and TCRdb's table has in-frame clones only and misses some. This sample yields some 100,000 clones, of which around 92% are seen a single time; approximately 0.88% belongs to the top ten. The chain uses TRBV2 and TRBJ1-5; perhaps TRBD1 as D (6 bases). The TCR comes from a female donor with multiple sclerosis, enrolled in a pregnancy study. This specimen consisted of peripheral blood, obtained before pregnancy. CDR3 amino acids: CASSATRESGVRQPQHF. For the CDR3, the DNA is TGTGCCAGCAGCGCGACGAGAGAATCAGGGGTTAGACAGCCCCAGCATTTT.